This entry lists 10 T cell receptor beta chains sequenced from one sample in a study of blood T cell repertoires in COVID-19. The data were produced by immunoSEQ multiplex PCR, yet TCRdb's version contains in-frame clones alone and is incomplete. Of about 340,000 clones in the sample, about four fifths were seen once. Sequences were obtained from peripheral blood. Every receptor here comes from a man between 25 and 39 years old with active or convalescent COVID-19.

The CDR3 region has the DNA TGTGCCAGCGGACTAGGTTATGAGCAGTTCTTC. Its protein product is CASGLGYEQFF. The chain is built from TRBV11-3 and TRBJ2-1; 7 positions agree with TRBD2. J gave up 8 bases and V 8 bases, and 3 bases lay outside the gene matches. Germline V gene sequence: CDR1 SGHNT, CDR2 YENEEA. The CDR3 has 11 amino acids.

The chain recombines TRBV4-1 with TRBJ2-2; no clear D gene. CDR3 length: 14 residues. The germline gives CDR1 MGHRA, CDR2 YSYEKL. V lost 8 bases and J 5 bases, leaving 15 bases between the germline ends. The CDR3 here is CASHKGDSTGELFF. The DNA of the CDR3 is TGCGCCAGCCATAAAGGAGACTCTACCGGGGAGCTGTTTTTT.

The chain joins TRBV7-9 to TRBJ2-1; TRBD2 matches 14 bases. The junction had 16 bases not matched to a gene; V was cut back by 5 bases and J by 7 bases. Germline lookup yields CDR1 SEHNR and CDR2 FQNEAQ (reference sequence). The CDR3 spans 19 residues. The CDR3 is CASSPRTSGRLSKGNEQFF. The CDR3 DNA sequence: TGTGCCAGCAGCCCGAGGACTAGCGGGAGGTTAAGTAAAGGAAATGAGCAGTTCTTC.

The chain links TRBV15 to TRBJ1-3; D unresolved. The CDR3 is made up of 18 amino acids. Trimming removed 5 bases from V and 4 bases from J, with 24 bases in between. Looked up from germline, CDR1 is LNHNV and CDR2 is YYDKDF (reference sequence). CDR3 bases: TGTGCCACCAGCGACTACGGAACGGCTGGATCGTCCGGAAACACCATATATTTT. This gives the protein CATSDYGTAGSSGNTIYF. The whole variable domain, remainder taken from reference TRBV15 and TRBJ1-3, is DAMVIQNPRYQVTQFGKPVTLSCSQTLNHNVMYWYQQKSSQAPKLLFHYYDKDFNNEADTPDNFQSRRPNTSFCFLDIRSPGLGDTAMYLCATSDYGTAGSSGNTIYFGEGSWLTVV.

The rearrangement links TRBV27 to TRBJ2-1; 8 bases are shared with TRBD1. The CDR3 totals 16 residues. The V and J ends lost 8 bases and 9 bases, in that order; junction bases with no gene match: 18. Germline V lookup: CDR1 MNHEY, CDR2 SMNVEV (reference sequence). CDR3 nucleotide sequence: TGTGCCAGCCGGAGAGGGAGACAGGGGCGAGAGGGTGAGCAGTTCTTC. Residues: CASRRGRQGREGEQFF.

This chain joins TRBV4-1 and TRBJ2-2; D uncertain. Germline assignment: CDR1 MGHRA and CDR2 YSYEKL. The V and J ends lost 1 base and 6 bases respectively, with 9 bases between them. The CDR3 runs to 14 residues. DNA of the CDR3: TGCGCCAGCAGCCAAGGCCGAGTCCCCGGGGAGCTGTTTTTT. This gives the protein CASSQGRVPGELFF.

About this clone itself: At one boundary the junction diverges from the germline segment, which might be a read error. The rearrangement joins TRBV12-3 or TRBV12-4 to TRBJ1-4; D may be TRBD1 (5 bases). This CDR3 is 12 amino acids long. The CDR3 sequence: CASSLARVGLFF. The CDR3 bases are TGTGCCAGCAGCTTAGCCAGGGTAGGACTGTTTTTT.

This chain connects TRBV6-1 to TRBJ2-5; 7 nucleotides align to TRBD1. Germline lookup yields CDR1 MNHNS and CDR2 SASEGT. This CDR3 has 16 amino acids. V dropped 4 bases and J dropped 5; count of bases not matched to a gene: 13. CDR3 sequence: CASSGSRQGRRETQYF. The CDR3 region has the DNA TGTGCCAGCAGTGGATCCCGACAGGGAAGGAGGGAGACCCAGTACTTC.

In this sample, this clone turned up a few times. The chain joins TRBV5-1 to TRBJ1-6, with D possibly being TRBD1 (6 bases). From germline, CDR1 is SGHRS and CDR2 YFSETQ. V lost 0 bases and J 10 bases, leaving 14 bases between the germline ends. The CDR3 runs to 15 residues. The CDR3 DNA is TGCGCCAGCAGCTTGGAACAGGGCTTCAGCTCACCCCTCCACTTT. Translated, it gives CASSLEQGFSSPLHF.

The chain couples TRBV4-2 to TRBJ1-3; 7 nucleotides match TRBD1. The CDR3 length is 18 residues. Germline V CDR1 and CDR2: LGHNA, YNFKEQ. Losses at the gene ends were 0 bases for V and 6 bases for J; bases not matched to a gene: 14. CDR3 sequence reads: CASSQDEKRGRKVNTIYF. The CDR3 nucleotides read TGTGCCAGCAGCCAAGATGAGAAAAGGGGGCGTAAGGTAAACACCATATATTTT.